This TCR beta chain was identified during a study of blood T cell repertoires in COVID-19 (TCRdb year 2020). Describing the broader study: Samples covering the acute and convalescent phases of COVID-19 were provided by collaborators in the United States, Italy and Spain. The prospective study material was composed of cDNA or gDNA derived from T cells, B-cell-depleted T cells, or PBMCs. Where HLA class I and class II types were available, the types were taken from metadata supplied by the sample provider, not from assay-based typing. Sample metadata almost always included a de-identified subject ID, COVID-19 status, age in years and sex. Samples were obtained from the ongoing ImmuneRACE study (first 160 participants) and from 950 to 1,500 subjects provided by 6 global collaborators. A freely available public database, intended as a resource for researchers studying the immune response to SARS-CoV-2, is where the repertoires were released. The dataset comprised deeply sampled blood TCRbeta repertoires from subjects exposed to, actively infected with, or recovered from COVID-19.

Enrolling through a virtual design, the prospective study's participants ranged in age from about 18 to 100 years and lived across 24 United States geographic areas. Cohort assignment in the prospective study relied on participant-reported clinical history from a screening survey and a study questionnaire. In the prospective study, whole blood, serum and a nasopharyngeal or oropharyngeal swab were collected from each participant by mobile phlebotomists. Prospective study participants could optionally give additional blood draws and questionnaires over an approximately 2-month period. Before DNA extraction, prospective study blood samples were shipped either frozen or at room temperature. CDR1 and CDR2, looked up from the germline V gene, are SGHAT and FQNNGV. V is cut by 3 bases and J by 6 bases, and the space between the germline ends is 8 bases. The CDR3 runs 12 residues from the cysteine to the phenylalanine. The only DNA kept is the CDR3, 36 bases in frame from the first base.

Beyond this particular receptor, the publication reports: How much clinical and demographic metadata was included differed by source and by participant, and the metadata was provided uncurated.

TCRbeta CDR3 regions were amplified from genomic DNA using the immunoSEQ Assay, a bias-controlled multiplex PCR. Processing in the source paper ran as follows. The number of nucleated cells in each sample was estimated by amplification of reference gene primers within the assay. To quantify the absolute abundance of each unique TCRbeta CDR3 rearrangement, sequence reads were collapsed and filtered. Productive Simpson clonality was computed per sample as the square root of Simpson's diversity index over productive rearrangements. TCRdb mirrors the immuneACCESS table, restricted to in-frame sequences. Some clones are absent from its copies; in checked studies, under half trace to an unresolved V gene, and the reason for the others is unknown. V and J calls and clone size are copied from that table; D and trimming were computed from the DNA. This sample is represented by about 210,000 clones; under 90% of them were singletons. 8.5% to 10% of the sample rests with the top ten.

Concerning this clone itself: Its antigen has not been determined. No much larger clone is present one base from it, and per-base qualities are unavailable.

The receptor was isolated from a woman aged 45 to 65 with acute COVID-19. The receptor chain draws on TRBV11-2 and TRBJ1-1; tentative D gene TRBD1, with 5 bases matching. The material sequenced was PBMCs or T cells enriched from blood (not recorded which). CDR3 protein: CASSLAGPEAFF. The nucleotide sequence reads TGTGCCAGCAGCTTGGCAGGGCCTGAAGCTTTCTTT.